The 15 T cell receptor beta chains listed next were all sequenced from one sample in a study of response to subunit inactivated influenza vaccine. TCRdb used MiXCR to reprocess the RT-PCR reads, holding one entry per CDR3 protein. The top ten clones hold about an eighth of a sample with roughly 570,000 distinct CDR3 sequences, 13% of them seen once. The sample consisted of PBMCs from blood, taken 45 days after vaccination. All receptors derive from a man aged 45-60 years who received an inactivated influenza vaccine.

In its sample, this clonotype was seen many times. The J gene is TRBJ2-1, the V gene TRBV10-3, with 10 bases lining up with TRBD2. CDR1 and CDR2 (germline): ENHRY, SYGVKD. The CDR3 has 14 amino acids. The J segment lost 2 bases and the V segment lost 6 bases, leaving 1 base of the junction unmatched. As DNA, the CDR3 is TGTGCCATCAGAACTAGCGGGGCCTACAATGAGCAGTTCTTC. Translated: CAIRTSGAYNEQFF.

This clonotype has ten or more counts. CDR3 loop: CASSQGLAGNYEQYF. CDR3 coding DNA: TGTGCCAGCAGCCAGGGACTAGCGGGGAACTACGAGCAGTACTTC. V usage is TRBV11-2 and J usage is TRBJ2-7; 13 bases fit TRBD2. The CDR3 sequence is 15 residues long. J gave up 3 bases and V 5 bases, and 4 bases lay outside the gene matches. CDR1 and CDR2 (germline): SGHAT, FQNNGV.

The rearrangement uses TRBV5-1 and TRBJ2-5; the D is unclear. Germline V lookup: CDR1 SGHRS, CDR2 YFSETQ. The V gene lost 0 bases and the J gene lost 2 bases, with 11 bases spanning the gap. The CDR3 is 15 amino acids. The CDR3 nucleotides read TGCGCCAGCAGCTTGGCCCAAGGACGGCAAGAGACCCAGTACTTC. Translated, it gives CASSLAQGRQETQYF.

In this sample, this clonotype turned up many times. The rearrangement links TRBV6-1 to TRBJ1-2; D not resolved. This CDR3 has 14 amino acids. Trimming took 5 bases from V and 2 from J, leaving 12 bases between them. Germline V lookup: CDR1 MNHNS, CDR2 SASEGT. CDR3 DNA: TGTGCCAGCAGTCCCCACGGATCGAACTATGGCTACACCTTC. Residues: CASSPHGSNYGYTF.

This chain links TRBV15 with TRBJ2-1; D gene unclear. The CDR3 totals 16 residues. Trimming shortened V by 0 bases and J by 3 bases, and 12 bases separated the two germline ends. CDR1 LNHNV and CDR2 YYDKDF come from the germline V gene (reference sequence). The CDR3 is CATSRDSPELYNEQFF. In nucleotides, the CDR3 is TGTGCCACCAGCAGAGATTCCCCAGAGCTCTACAATGAGCAGTTCTTC.

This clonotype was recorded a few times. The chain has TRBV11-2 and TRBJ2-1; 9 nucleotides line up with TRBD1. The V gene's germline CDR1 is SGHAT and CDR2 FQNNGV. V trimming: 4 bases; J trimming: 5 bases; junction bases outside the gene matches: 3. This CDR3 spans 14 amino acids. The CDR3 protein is CASSSWTGDNEQFF. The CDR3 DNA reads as TGTGCCAGCAGCTCCTGGACAGGGGACAATGAGCAGTTCTTC.

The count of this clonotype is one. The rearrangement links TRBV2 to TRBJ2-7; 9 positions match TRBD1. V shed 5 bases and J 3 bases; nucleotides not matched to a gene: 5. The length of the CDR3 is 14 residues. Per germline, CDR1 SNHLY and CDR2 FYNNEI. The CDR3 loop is CASSKKGQGYEQYF. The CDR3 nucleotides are TGTGCCAGCAGTAAAAAGGGACAGGGCTACGAGCAGTACTTC.

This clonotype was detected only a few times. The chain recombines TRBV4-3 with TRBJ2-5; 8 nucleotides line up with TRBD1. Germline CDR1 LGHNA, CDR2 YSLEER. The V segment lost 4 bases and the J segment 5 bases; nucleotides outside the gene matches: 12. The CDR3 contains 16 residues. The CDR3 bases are TGCGCCAGCAGCCGATTTGGACAGGGTGTTGGCGAGACCCAGTACTTC. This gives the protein CASSRFGQGVGETQYF.

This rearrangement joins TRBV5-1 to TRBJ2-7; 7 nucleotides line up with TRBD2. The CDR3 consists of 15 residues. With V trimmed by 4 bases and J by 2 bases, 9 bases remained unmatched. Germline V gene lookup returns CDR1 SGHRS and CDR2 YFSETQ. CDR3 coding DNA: TGCGCCAGCAGCCCCCAAGGACGGGGGGCCTACGAGCAGTACTTC. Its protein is CASSPQGRGAYEQYF. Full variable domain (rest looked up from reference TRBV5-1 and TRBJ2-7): KAGVTQTPRYLIKTRGQQVTLSCSPISGHRSVSWYQQTPGQGLQFLFEYFSETQRNKGNFPGRFSGRQFSNSRSEMNVSTLELGDSALYLCASSPQGRGAYEQYFGPGTRLTVT.

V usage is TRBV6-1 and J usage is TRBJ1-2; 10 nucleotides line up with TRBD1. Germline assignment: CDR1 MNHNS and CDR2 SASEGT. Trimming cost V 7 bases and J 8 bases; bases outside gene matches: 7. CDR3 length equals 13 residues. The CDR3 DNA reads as TGTGCCAGCAAACGGGACAGGGGCTCCGGCTACACCTTC. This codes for CASKRDRGSGYTF.

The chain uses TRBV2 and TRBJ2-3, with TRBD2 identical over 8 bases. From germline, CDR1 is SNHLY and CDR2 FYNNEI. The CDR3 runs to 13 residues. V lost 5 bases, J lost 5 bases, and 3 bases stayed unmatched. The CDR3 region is CASSSLAGDTQYF. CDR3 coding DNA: TGTGCCAGCAGTTCCCTAGCGGGAGATACGCAGTATTTT.

The CDR3 DNA reads as TGCAGTGCTAGAGGGTTTGCGGGAGAAGTATGGAATGAGCAGTTCTTC. Translating it yields CSARGFAGEVWNEQFF. V and J are TRBV20-1 and TRBJ2-1; TRBD2 matches 7 bases. The CDR3 has 16 residues. The germline V gene encodes CDR1 DFQATT and CDR2 SNEGSKA (reference sequence). The ends lost 1 base at V and 7 bases at J; junction bases unmatched: 13.

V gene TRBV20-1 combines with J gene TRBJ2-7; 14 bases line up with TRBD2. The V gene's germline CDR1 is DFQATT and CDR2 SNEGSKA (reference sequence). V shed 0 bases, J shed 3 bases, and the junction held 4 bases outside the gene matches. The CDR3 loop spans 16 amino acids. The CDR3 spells CSAREGTSGRFYEQYF. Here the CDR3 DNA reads TGCAGTGCTAGAGAGGGGACTAGCGGGAGATTCTACGAGCAGTACTTC.

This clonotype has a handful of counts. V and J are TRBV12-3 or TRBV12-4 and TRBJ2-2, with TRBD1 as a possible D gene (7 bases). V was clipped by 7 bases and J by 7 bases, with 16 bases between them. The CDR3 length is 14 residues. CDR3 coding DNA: TGTGCCAGCACAAGGCAGGGGGGAATCGGGGAGCTGTTTTTT. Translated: CASTRQGGIGELFF.

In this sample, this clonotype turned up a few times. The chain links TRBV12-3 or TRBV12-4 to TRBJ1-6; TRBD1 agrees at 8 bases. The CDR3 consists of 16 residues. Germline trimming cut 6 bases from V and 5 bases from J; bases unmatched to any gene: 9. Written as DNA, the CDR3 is TGTGCCAGCAGACGAGACAGGGGCCCTAATAATTCACCCCTCCACTTT. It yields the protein CASRRDRGPNNSPLHF.